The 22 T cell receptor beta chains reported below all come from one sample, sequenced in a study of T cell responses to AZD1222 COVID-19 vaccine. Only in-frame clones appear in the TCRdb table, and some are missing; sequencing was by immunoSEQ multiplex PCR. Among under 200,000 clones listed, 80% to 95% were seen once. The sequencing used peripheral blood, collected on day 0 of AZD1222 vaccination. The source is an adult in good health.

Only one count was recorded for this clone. The CDR3 sequence is CASFGLGSYEQYF. The CDR3 coding sequence is TGTGCCAGTTTTGGACTCGGATCCTACGAGCAGTACTTC. This chain uses TRBV27 with TRBJ2-7, with D maybe TRBD2 (5 bases). Trimming removed 9 bases at V and 1 base at J, with 13 bases between. Germline-derived CDR1 and CDR2 are MNHEY and SMNVEV (reference sequence). The CDR3 consists of 13 residues.

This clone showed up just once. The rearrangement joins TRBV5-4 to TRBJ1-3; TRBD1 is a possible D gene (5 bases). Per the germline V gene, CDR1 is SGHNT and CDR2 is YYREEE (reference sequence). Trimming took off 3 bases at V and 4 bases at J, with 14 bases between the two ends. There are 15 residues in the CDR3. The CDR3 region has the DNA TGTGCCAGCAGCTCCGGGACGTTGGGGGGAAACACCATATATTTT. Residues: CASSSGTLGGNTIYF. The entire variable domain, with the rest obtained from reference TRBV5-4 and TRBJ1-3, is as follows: ETGVTQSPTHLIKTRGQQVTLRCSSQSGHNTVSWYQQALGQGPQFIFQYYREEENGRGNFPPRFSGLQFPNYSSELNVNALELDDSALYLCASSSGTLGGNTIYFGEGSWLTVV.

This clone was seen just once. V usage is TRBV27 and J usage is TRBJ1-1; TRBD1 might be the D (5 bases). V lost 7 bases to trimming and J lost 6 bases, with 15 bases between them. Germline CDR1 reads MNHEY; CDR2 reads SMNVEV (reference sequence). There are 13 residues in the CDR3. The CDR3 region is CASTVDRVAEAFF. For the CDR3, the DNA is TGTGCCAGCACCGTAGACAGAGTCGCTGAAGCTTTCTTT.

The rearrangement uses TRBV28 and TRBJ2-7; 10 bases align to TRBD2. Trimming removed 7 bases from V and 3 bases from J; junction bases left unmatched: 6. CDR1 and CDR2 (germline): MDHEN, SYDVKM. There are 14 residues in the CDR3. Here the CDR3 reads CASNPGTSVYEQYF. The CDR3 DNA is TGTGCCAGCAACCCCGGGACTAGCGTCTACGAGCAGTACTTC. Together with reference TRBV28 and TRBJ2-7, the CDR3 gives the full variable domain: DVKVTQSSRYLVKRTGEKVFLECVQDMDHENMFWYRQDPGLGLRLIYFSYDVKMKEKGDIPEGYSVSREKKERFSLILESASTNQTSMYLCASNPGTSVYEQYFGPGTRLTVT.

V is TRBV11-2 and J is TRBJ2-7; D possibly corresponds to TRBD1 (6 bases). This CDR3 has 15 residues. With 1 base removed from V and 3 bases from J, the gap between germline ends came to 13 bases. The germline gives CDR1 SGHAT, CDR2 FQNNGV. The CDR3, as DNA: TGTGCCAGCAGCTTAGTCAGGGGAGATGGCTACGAGCAGTACTTC. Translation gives CASSLVRGDGYEQYF.

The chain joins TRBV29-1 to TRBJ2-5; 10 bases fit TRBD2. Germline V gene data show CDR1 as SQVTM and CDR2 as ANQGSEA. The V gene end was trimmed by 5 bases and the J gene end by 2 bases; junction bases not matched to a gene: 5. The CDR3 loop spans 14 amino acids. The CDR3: CSVFPLAGQETQYF. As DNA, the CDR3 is TGCAGCGTTTTCCCACTAGCGGGACAAGAGACCCAGTACTTC.

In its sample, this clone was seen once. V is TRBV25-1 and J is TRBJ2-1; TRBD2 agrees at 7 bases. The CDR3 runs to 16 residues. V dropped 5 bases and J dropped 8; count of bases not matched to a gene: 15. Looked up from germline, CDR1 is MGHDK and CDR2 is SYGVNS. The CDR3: CASSTTFRGRRYEQFF. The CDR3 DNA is TGTGCCAGCAGTACCACCTTTCGCGGGAGAAGATATGAGCAGTTCTTC.

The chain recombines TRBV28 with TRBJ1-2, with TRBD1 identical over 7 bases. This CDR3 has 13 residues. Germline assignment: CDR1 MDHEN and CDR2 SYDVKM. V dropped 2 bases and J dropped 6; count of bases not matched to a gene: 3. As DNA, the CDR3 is TGTGCCAGCAGTTTACCGGGGACAGATGGCTACACCTTC. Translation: CASSLPGTDGYTF.

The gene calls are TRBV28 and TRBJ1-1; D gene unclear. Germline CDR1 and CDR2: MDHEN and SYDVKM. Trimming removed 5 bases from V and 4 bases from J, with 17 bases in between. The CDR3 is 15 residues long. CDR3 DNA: TGTGCCAGCAGTGCAACCGGGGTGAGAGGCACTGAAGCTTTCTTT. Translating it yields CASSATGVRGTEAFF.

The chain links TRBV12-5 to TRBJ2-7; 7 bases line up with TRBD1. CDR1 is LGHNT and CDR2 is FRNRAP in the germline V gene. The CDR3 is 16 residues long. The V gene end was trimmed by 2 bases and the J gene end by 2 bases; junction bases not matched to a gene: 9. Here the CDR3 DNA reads TGTGCTAGTGGTTTGCCTCTGCCAGGGGGACCCTACGAGCAGTACTTC. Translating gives CASGLPLPGGPYEQYF.

DNA of the CDR3: TGTGCCAGCAGCGTAGAGGGGACCCCCACAGATACGCAGTATTTT. This gives the protein CASSVEGTPTDTQYF. The rearrangement uses TRBV9 and TRBJ2-3, with D perhaps given as TRBD1 or TRBD2 (5 bases each). The CDR3 is 15 residues long. From germline, CDR1 is SGDLS and CDR2 YYNGEE. The ends were cut back, 0 bases at V and 2 bases at J, with 10 bases in the middle.

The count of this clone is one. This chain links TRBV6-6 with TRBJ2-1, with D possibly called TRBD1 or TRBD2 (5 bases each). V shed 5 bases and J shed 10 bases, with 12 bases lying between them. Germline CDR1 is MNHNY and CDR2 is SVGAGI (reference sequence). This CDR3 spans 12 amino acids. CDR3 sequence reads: CASSPGRREQFF. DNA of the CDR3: TGTGCCAGCAGTCCGGGACGACGGGAGCAGTTCTTC.

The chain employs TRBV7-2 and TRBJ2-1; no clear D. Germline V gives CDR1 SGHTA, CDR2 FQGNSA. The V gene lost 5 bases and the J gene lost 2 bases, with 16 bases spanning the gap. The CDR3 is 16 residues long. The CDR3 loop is CASSPALVLAYNEQFF. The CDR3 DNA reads TGTGCCAGCAGCCCGGCTCTCGTCCTGGCCTACAATGAGCAGTTCTTC.

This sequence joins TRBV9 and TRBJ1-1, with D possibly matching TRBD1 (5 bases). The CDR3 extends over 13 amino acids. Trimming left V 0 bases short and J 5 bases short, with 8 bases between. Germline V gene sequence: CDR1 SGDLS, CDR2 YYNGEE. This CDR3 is CASSVGQGTEAFF. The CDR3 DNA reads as TGTGCCAGCAGCGTAGGGCAGGGAACTGAAGCTTTCTTT.

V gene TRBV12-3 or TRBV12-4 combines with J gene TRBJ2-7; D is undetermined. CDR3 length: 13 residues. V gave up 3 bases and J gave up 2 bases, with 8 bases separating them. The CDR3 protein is CASSFRRAYEQYF. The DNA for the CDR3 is TGTGCCAGCAGTTTCCGGAGAGCCTACGAGCAGTACTTC.

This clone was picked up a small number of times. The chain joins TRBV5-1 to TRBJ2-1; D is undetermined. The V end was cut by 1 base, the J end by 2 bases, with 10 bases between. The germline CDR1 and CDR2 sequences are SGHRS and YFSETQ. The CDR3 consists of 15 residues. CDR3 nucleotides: TGCGCCAGCAGCTTGAGCCAGGCCACCTACAATGAGCAGTTCTTC. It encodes CASSLSQATYNEQFF.

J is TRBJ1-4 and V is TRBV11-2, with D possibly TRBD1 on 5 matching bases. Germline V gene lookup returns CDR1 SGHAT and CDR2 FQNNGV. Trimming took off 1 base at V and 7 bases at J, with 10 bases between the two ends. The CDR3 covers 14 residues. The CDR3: CASSLVRDFEKLFF. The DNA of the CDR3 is TGTGCCAGCAGCTTAGTCAGGGATTTTGAAAAACTGTTTTTT.

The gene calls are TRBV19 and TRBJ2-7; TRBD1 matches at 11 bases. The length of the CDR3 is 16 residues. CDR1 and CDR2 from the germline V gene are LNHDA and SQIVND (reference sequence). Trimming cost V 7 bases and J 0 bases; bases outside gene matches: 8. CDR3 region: CASNPRGTGGSYEQYF. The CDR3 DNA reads TGTGCCAGTAACCCGCGGGGGACAGGGGGCTCCTACGAGCAGTACTTC.

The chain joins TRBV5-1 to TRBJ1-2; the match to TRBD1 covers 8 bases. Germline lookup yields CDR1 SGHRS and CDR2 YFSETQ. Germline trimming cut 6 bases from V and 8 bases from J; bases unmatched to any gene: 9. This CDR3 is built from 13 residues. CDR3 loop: CASNPDRGKGYTF. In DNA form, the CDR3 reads TGCGCCAGCAACCCAGACAGGGGAAAGGGCTACACCTTC.

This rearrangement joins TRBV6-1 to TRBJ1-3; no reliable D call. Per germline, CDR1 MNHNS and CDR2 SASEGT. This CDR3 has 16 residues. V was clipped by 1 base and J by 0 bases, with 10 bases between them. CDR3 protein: CASSEGQTYSGNTIYF. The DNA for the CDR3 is TGTGCCAGCAGTGAAGGGCAGACCTACTCTGGAAACACCATATATTTT.

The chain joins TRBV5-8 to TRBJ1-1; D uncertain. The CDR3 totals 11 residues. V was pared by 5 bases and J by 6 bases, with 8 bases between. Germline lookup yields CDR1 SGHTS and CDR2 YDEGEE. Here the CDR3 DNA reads TGTGCCAGCAGTATAAGGTCTGAAGCTTTCTTT. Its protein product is CASSIRSEAFF.

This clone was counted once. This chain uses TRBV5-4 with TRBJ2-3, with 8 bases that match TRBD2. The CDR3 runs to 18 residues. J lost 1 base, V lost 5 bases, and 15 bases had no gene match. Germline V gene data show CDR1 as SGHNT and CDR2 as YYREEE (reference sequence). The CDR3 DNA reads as TGTGCCAGCAGTCCCGCGCTGGGTAGCGGGGCAGGCACAGATACGCAGTATTTT. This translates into CASSPALGSGAGTDTQYF. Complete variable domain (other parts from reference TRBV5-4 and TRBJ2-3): ETGVTQSPTHLIKTRGQQVTLRCSSQSGHNTVSWYQQALGQGPQFIFQYYREEENGRGNFPPRFSGLQFPNYSSELNVNALELDDSALYLCASSPALGSGAGTDTQYFGPGTRLTVL.